The 27 T cell receptor beta chains below all came from one sample that was sequenced in a study of beta chain features in type 1 diabetes. Reverse transcribing all isolated RNA meant expressed TCRB transcripts were sequenced. Method: immunoSEQ multiplex PCR; TCRdb's copy keeps in-frame clones and lacks some. The data show under 350,000 clones, 8% seen once. Sequencing was carried out using central memory CD4+ T cells from blood. These receptors all come from a woman under 30 in good health.

In this sample, this clone turned up a few times. The V call is TRBV2, the J call TRBJ2-7; D unresolved. V lost 8 bases and J lost 6, with 17 bases in between. In germline, CDR1 is SNHLY, CDR2 FYNNEI. The CDR3 has 13 amino acids. This CDR3 is CASERDATREQYV. The CDR3 DNA follows: TGTGCCAGCGAGCGAGACGCGACGCGCGAGCAGTACGTC.

This clone was found many times. The chain joins TRBV4-3 to TRBJ1-6; no firm D call. Germline-derived CDR1 and CDR2 are LGHNA and YSLEER. Trimming shortened V by 0 bases and J by 7 bases, and 13 bases separated the two germline ends. The CDR3 length is 16 residues. CDR3: CASSQDAGSPNSPLHF. The CDR3 coding sequence is TGCGCCAGCAGCCAAGATGCAGGATCACCAAATTCACCCCTCCACTTT.

This clone occurred many times. The chain joins TRBV7-2 to TRBJ1-2; 8 bases agree with TRBD1. This CDR3 spans 13 amino acids. Germline V lookup: CDR1 SGHTA, CDR2 FQGNSA. With 5 bases clipped from V and 5 bases from J, the junction kept 4 bases outside the gene matches. In nucleotides, the CDR3 is TGTGCCAGCAGCCGACAGGGGTTATATGGCTACACCTTC. As protein: CASSRQGLYGYTF.

This clone was seen more than once but under ten times. The chain carries TRBV28 and TRBJ1-1; unclear D gene. CDR1 is MDHEN, CDR2 SYDVKM, per germline. The CDR3 is 14 amino acids. The V end was cut by 3 bases, the J end by 4 bases, with 12 bases between. The DNA for the CDR3 is TGTGCCAGCAGTTTCATACCCGGCAGCACTGAAGCTTTCTTT. Its protein product is CASSFIPGSTEAFF.

This sequence joins TRBV5-1 and TRBJ2-1, with TRBD1 as a possible D gene (6 bases). V lost 4 bases and J lost 8, with 10 bases in between. The CDR3 covers 12 residues. Looked up from germline, CDR1 is SGHRS and CDR2 is YFSETQ. The CDR3 region is CASSLNRDEQFF. The CDR3 nucleotides read TGCGCCAGCAGCCTTAACAGGGATGAGCAGTTCTTC.

This clone showed up many times. The chain has TRBV7-9 and TRBJ2-5; D gene uncertain. Germline values: CDR1 SEHNR, CDR2 FQNEAQ (reference sequence). Trimming took off 1 base at V and 5 bases at J, with 8 bases between the two ends. CDR3 size: 13 residues. The CDR3 DNA reads TGTGCCAGCAGCTTAGACCTTGGTGAGACCCAGTACTTC. Protein product: CASSLDLGETQYF.

The V gene is TRBV9, the J gene TRBJ1-6, with 9 bases that match TRBD1. With 3 bases clipped from V and 8 bases from J, the junction kept 18 bases outside the gene matches. The germline V gene encodes CDR1 SGDLS and CDR2 YYNGEE. The CDR3 spans 19 residues. The CDR3 reads CASSAGPGTGIGGDSPLHF. Written as DNA, the CDR3 is TGTGCCAGCAGCGCAGGTCCCGGGACAGGGATCGGGGGAGATTCACCCCTCCACTTT.

The chain employs TRBV7-8 and TRBJ1-6, with 7 bases that match TRBD1. V lost 0 bases to trimming and J lost 10 bases; unmatched junction nucleotides: 18. The CDR3 has 19 residues. Germline V lookup: CDR1 SGHVS, CDR2 FQNEAQ. CDR3 in amino acids: CASSLASQTGWGANSPLHF. CDR3 DNA sequence: TGTGCCAGCAGCTTAGCTTCTCAGACAGGGTGGGGGGCCAACTCACCCCTCCACTTT.

The chain recombines TRBV7-2 with TRBJ1-1; D is undetermined. The V gene lost 3 bases and the J gene lost 3 bases, with 8 bases spanning the gap. Germline V gene sequence: CDR1 SGHTA, CDR2 FQGNSA. This CDR3 contains 13 residues. CDR3 in amino acids: CASSFGEDTEAFF. CDR3 bases: TGTGCCAGCAGCTTTGGTGAGGACACTGAAGCTTTCTTT.

This clone is medium-sized by share. This chain joins TRBV14 and TRBJ1-2; no reliable D call. V was clipped by 3 bases and J by 6 bases, with 14 bases between them. The CDR3 covers 14 residues. Per germline, CDR1 SGHDN and CDR2 FVKESK. The CDR3: CASSHGGPRDGYTF. The CDR3 coding sequence is TGTGCCAGCAGCCACGGTGGCCCGAGGGATGGCTACACCTTC.

This clone was observed many times. The chain uses TRBV18 and TRBJ2-1; weak D call: TRBD2 (6 bases). CDR3 length: 15 amino acids. Trimming cost V 4 bases and J 0 bases, with 10 bases left between them. Germline V gene data show CDR1 as KGHSH and CDR2 as LQKENI. CDR3 residues: CASSLAVSSYNEQFF. In DNA form, the CDR3 reads TGTGCCAGCTCACTAGCGGTAAGCTCCTACAATGAGCAGTTCTTC.

The chain combines TRBV19 with TRBJ1-4, with D perhaps TRBD1 (5 bases). This CDR3 has 15 residues. CDR1 and CDR2 from the germline V gene are LNHDA and SQIVND (reference sequence). V lost 5 bases to trimming and J lost 0 bases, with 10 bases between them. The CDR3 DNA reads TGTGCCAGTAGTTTGACAGCTGCAACTAATGAAAAACTGTTTTTT. It codes for CASSLTAATNEKLFF.

The chain carries TRBV2 and TRBJ2-7; perhaps TRBD1 as D (6 bases). CDR3 length: 14 amino acids. Trimming cost V 7 bases and J 2 bases, with 15 bases left between them. CDR1 is SNHLY, CDR2 FYNNEI, per germline. The CDR3 here is CASKDSSHAYEQYF. CDR3 nucleotide sequence: TGTGCCAGCAAGGACAGTTCCCACGCCTACGAGCAGTACTTC.

The V call is TRBV7-9, the J call TRBJ2-7; 7 bases are a match to TRBD2. The CDR3 loop spans 14 amino acids. Germline CDR1 is SEHNR and CDR2 is FQNEAQ (reference sequence). The trim removed 3 bases at V and 3 bases at J, leaving 5 bases unmatched. CDR3 amino acids: CASSFGREVYEQYF. CDR3 sequence (DNA): TGTGCCAGCAGCTTCGGACGGGAGGTCTACGAGCAGTACTTC.

The chain has TRBV4-1 and TRBJ2-5, with a weak D call TRBD1 (7 bases). The CDR3 has 16 residues. The ends were cut back, 3 bases at V and 2 bases at J, with 16 bases in the middle. Germline CDR1 reads MGHRA; CDR2 reads YSYEKL. Here the CDR3 reads CASSQVQGRRQETQYF. As DNA, the CDR3 is TGCGCCAGCAGCCAGGTACAGGGGAGGCGGCAAGAGACCCAGTACTTC.

This clone was observed a handful of times. In nucleotides, the CDR3 is TGTGCCACCAGCAGAGATCCCGGAGCCTCCTACAATGAGCAGTTCTTC. It codes for CATSRDPGASYNEQFF. The chain combines TRBV15 with TRBJ2-1; the D is unclear. Germline CDR1 reads LNHNV; CDR2 reads YYDKDF (reference sequence). V was cut by 0 bases and J by 0 bases, with 9 bases left in between. CDR3 length: 16 amino acids. The whole variable domain, remainder taken from reference TRBV15 and TRBJ2-1, is DAMVIQNPRYQVTQFGKPVTLSCSQTLNHNVMYWYQQKSSQAPKLLFHYYDKDFNNEADTPDNFQSRRPNTSFCFLDIRSPGLGDTAMYLCATSRDPGASYNEQFFGPGTRLTVL.

This clone was counted a few times. CDR3 loop: CASSQQGAQSTEAFF. The CDR3 DNA reads TGCGCCAGCAGCCAGCAAGGGGCGCAATCCACTGAAGCTTTCTTT. The genes are TRBV5-1 and TRBJ1-1, with D possibly being TRBD1 (5 bases). Trimming pared 4 bases from V and 4 bases from J, leaving 17 bases between. Germline-derived CDR1 and CDR2 are SGHRS and YFSETQ. The length of the CDR3 is 15 residues.

This clone has ten or more counts. The chain uses TRBV15 and TRBJ1-5; D is unclear. V lost 1 base, J lost 3 bases, and 10 bases lay in between. Germline V gene lookup returns CDR1 LNHNV and CDR2 YYDKDF (reference sequence). This CDR3 spans 15 amino acids. CDR3 in DNA: TGTGCCACCAGCAGAGTAGTGGGATACAATCAGCCCCAGCATTTT. Encoded protein: CATSRVVGYNQPQHF.

This clone was seen more than once but under ten times. The chain links TRBV7-2 to TRBJ1-5; 7 positions match TRBD1. This CDR3 spans 18 amino acids. Germline CDR1 and CDR2: SGHTA and FQGNSA. Germline trimming cut 5 bases from V and 0 bases from J; bases unmatched to any gene: 13. The CDR3 DNA reads TGTGCCAGCAGCCTCACGACAGGGCCGCTTAATAGCAATCAGCCCCAGCATTTT. This codes for CASSLTTGPLNSNQPQHF. The entire variable domain, with the rest obtained from reference TRBV7-2 and TRBJ1-5, is as follows: GAGVSQSPSNKVTEKGKDVELRCDPISGHTALYWYRQSLGQGLEFLIYFQGNSAPDKSGLPSDRFSAERTGGSVSTLTIQRTQQEDSAVYLCASSLTTGPLNSNQPQHFGDGTRLSIL.

In its sample, this clone was seen many times. V and J are TRBV18 and TRBJ2-7; D unresolved. In germline, CDR1 is KGHSH, CDR2 LQKENI. The V end was cut by 2 bases, the J end by 4 bases, with 9 bases between. The CDR3 covers 13 residues. The CDR3 DNA is TGTGCCAGCTCACCATCGATCGATTACGAGCAGTACGTC. Encoded protein: CASSPSIDYEQYV.

The chain recombines TRBV5-6 with TRBJ1-5, with 7 positions matching TRBD1. The CDR3 extends over 17 amino acids. Per the germline V gene, CDR1 is SGHDT and CDR2 is YYEEEE. With 3 bases clipped from V and 3 bases from J, the junction kept 12 bases outside the gene matches. CDR3 bases: TGTGCCAGCAGCTCCCGACCGAGAGGGACAGTCAATCAGCCCCAGCATTTT. Residues: CASSSRPRGTVNQPQHF.

This clone has only a few counts. The genes are TRBV7-9 and TRBJ2-5, with a tentative D call TRBD2 (6 bases). V lost 11 bases, J lost 2 bases, and 18 bases lay in between. Looked up from germline, CDR1 is SEHNR and CDR2 is FQNEAQ (reference sequence). The CDR3 runs to 14 residues. The CDR3 region has the DNA TGTGCCCTGGAAAGGCGGGGCACTCAAGAGACCCAGTACTTC. It yields the protein CALERRGTQETQYF.

The rearrangement links TRBV30 to TRBJ2-7; 12 nucleotides agree with TRBD2. Germline values: CDR1 GTSNPN, CDR2 SVGIG (reference sequence). CDR3 size: 17 residues. Losses at the gene ends were 6 bases for V and 6 bases for J; bases not matched to a gene: 18. The CDR3, as DNA: TGTGCCTGCCTAATAAGACTAGCGGGAGTTATTGGTGGCGAGCAGTACTTC. Translated: CACLIRLAGVIGGEQYF.

The chain joins TRBV6-1 to TRBJ2-7; D is possibly TRBD1 (6 bases). The CDR3 extends over 13 amino acids. Germline V gene data show CDR1 as MNHNS and CDR2 as SASEGT. V was cut by 4 bases and J by 3 bases, with 10 bases left in between. The CDR3 region is CASSVRDNYEQYV. In DNA, the CDR3 is TGTGCCAGCAGTGTTCGGGACAACTACGAGCAGTACGTC.

This clone was found a few times. CDR3 coding DNA: TGTGCCAGCAGTAGGGGACAGGGTGGAAATTCACCCCTCCACTTT. It encodes CASSRGQGGNSPLHF. This chain uses TRBV6-5 with TRBJ1-6, with 9 nucleotides matching TRBD1. The CDR3 is 15 residues long. V shed 5 bases, J shed 7 bases, and the junction held 6 bases outside the gene matches. Per germline, CDR1 MNHEY and CDR2 SVGAGI.

The chain combines TRBV7-3 with TRBJ2-3, with 12 positions matching TRBD2. The V and J ends lost 4 bases and 5 bases, in that order; junction bases with no gene match: 7. CDR1 and CDR2 from the germline V gene are SGHTA and FQGTGA. CDR3 length: 16 amino acids. This chain's CDR3 is CASSSRTSGKVDTQYF. The CDR3 DNA follows: TGTGCCAGCAGCTCCCGGACTAGCGGGAAGGTAGATACGCAGTATTTT.

This sequence joins TRBV28 and TRBJ2-5; possibly TRBD2 for D (5 bases). This CDR3 spans 15 amino acids. V lost 4 bases and J lost 4, with 16 bases in between. CDR1 and CDR2 (germline): MDHEN, SYDVKM. The CDR3 protein is CASSSLIGVRETQYF. The CDR3, as DNA: TGTGCCAGCAGTTCACTGATCGGGGTCAGAGAGACCCAGTACTTC.